Each of the 3 T cell receptor beta chains below was sequenced from the same sample in a study of CXCR3 chemokines and chemotherapy response in bladder cancer. TCRdb used MiXCR to reprocess the PCR reads, holding one entry per CDR3 protein. Here the sample spans 8,000 to 10,000 distinct CDR3 sequences, more than 20% being singletons. This sample was obtained from a patient whose treatment included neoadjuvant chemotherapy. Receptors were obtained from a human donor with bladder cancer that did not respond to neoadjuvant chemotherapy.

This clonotype was counted ten times or more. The chain uses TRBV18 and TRBJ2-7; D remains unclear. From germline, CDR1 is KGHSH and CDR2 LQKENI. V dropped 0 bases and J dropped 6 bases, with 12 bases sitting between them. The CDR3 has 14 residues. The CDR3 reads CASSPPNRPLEQYF. The DNA of the CDR3 is TGTGCCAGCTCACCACCTAATCGGCCCCTCGAGCAGTACTTC.

This clonotype has at least ten counts. The CDR3 sequence: CASSRVTGRTEAFF. The CDR3 coding sequence is TGTGCCAGCAGCCGGGTAACAGGGAGGACTGAAGCTTTCTTT. The chain couples TRBV14 to TRBJ1-1; weak D call: TRBD1 (6 bases). Germline values: CDR1 SGHDN, CDR2 FVKESK. The V and J ends lost 4 bases and 5 bases respectively, with 14 bases between them. The CDR3 covers 14 residues. The entire variable domain, with the rest obtained from reference TRBV14 and TRBJ1-1, is as follows: EAGVTQFPSHSVIEKGQTVTLRCDPISGHDNLYWYRRVMGKEIKFLLHFVKESKQDESGMPNNRFLAERTGGTYSTLKVQPAELEDSGVYFCASSRVTGRTEAFFGQGTRLTVV.

J is TRBJ2-6 and V is TRBV7-2; D unresolved. The CDR3 contains 16 residues. Germline CDR1 reads SGHTA; CDR2 reads FQGNSA. Trimming pared 4 bases from V and 0 bases from J, leaving 10 bases between. CDR3 DNA: TGTGCCAGCAGCTGGGGTCTCAGCTCTGGGGCCAACGTCCTGACTTTC. The encoded protein is CASSWGLSSGANVLTF.